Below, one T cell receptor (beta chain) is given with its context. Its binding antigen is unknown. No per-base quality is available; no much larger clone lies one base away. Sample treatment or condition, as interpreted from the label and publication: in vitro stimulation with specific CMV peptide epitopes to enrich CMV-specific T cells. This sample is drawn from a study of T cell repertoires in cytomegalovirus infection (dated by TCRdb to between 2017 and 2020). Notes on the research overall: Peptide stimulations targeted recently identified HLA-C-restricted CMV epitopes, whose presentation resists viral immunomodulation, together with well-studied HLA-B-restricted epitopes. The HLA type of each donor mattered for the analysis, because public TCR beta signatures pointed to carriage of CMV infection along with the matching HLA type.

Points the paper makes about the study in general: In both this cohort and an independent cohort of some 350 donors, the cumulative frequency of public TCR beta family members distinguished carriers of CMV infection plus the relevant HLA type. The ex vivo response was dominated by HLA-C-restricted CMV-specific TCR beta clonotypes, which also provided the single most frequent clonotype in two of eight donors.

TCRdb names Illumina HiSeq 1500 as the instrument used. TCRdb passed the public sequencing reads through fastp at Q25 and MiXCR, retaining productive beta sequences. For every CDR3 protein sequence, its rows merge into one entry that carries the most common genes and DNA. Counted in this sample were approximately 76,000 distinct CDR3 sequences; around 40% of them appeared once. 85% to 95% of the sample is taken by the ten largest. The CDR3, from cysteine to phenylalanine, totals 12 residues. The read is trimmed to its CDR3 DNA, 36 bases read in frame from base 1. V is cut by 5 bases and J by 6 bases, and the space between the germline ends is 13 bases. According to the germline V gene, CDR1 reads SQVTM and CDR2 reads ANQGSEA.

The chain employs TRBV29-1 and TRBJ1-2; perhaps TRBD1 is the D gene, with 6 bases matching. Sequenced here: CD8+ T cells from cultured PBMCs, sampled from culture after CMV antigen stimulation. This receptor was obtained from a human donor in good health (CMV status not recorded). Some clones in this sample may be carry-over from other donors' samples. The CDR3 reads CSVPGQFDGYTF. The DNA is TGCAGCGTTCCCGGACAGTTCGATGGCTACACCTTC.